Listed below are T cell receptor beta chains from one sample, sequenced in a study of T-cell memory formation after mild COVID-19. TCRdb fed the 5' RACE reads into MiXCR, producing one record per CDR3 protein. This sample yields approximately 290,000 distinct CDR3 sequences, of which 8% to 10% are seen a single time; around a fifth belongs to the top ten. Sequenced input: PBMCs or a T cell subset sorted from them (not recorded which). These receptors were collected from a man in his late teens or twenties who had mild COVID-19 (a few samples of this study predate the infection). Cell type and time point are not known. CDR3s include the opening cysteine and the closing phenylalanine or tryptophan. The D gene is left open where the match is weak. The listing skips clone size in some rows; elsewhere it reads once, few, many or a size class.

V,D,J,length,size,DNA,CDR3
TRBV25-1,NA,TRBJ2-5,12,few,TGTGCCAGCAGTGATTACCAAGAGACCCAGTACTTC,CASSDYQETQYF
TRBV4-1,TRBD2,TRBJ2-1,17,many,TGCGCCAGCAGCCAAGTTGCTAGCGGGGGGGCTTACAATGAGCAGTTCTTC,CASSQVASGGAYNEQFF
TRBV7-9,NA,TRBJ2-4,15,many,TGTGCCAGCAGCTCCCACAGGGAAGCCAAAAACATTCAGTACTTC,CASSSHREAKNIQYF
TRBV30,TRBD1,TRBJ1-2,13,few,TGTGCCTGGACTCTTGGGACAGGCTATGGCTACACCTTC,CAWTLGTGYGYTF
TRBV6-5,TRBD1,TRBJ1-2,13,NA,TGTGCCAGCAGACGAGGGACAGGGGCGGGCTACACCTTC,CASRRGTGAGYTF
TRBV12-3/TRBV12-4,NA,TRBJ2-5,13,NA,TGTGCCAGCTCCTGGAGGGGAGAAGAGACCCAGTACTTC,CASSWRGEETQYF
TRBV4-2,TRBD1,TRBJ2-5,14,few,TGTGCCAGCAGCCCCGGACAGGGGAAAGAGACCCAGTACTTC,CASSPGQGKETQYF
TRBV6-4,NA,TRBJ1-1,15,few,TGTGCCAGCACCTCAGGGGAGGAGACGTTGACTGAAGCTTTCTTT,CASTSGEETLTEAFF
TRBV7-9,NA,TRBJ2-4,17,few,TGTGCCAGCAGCAATAGTCAGTGGGAGTTAGCCAAAAACATTCAGTACTTC,CASSNSQWELAKNIQYF
TRBV9,TRBD2,TRBJ2-1,18,NA,TGTGCCAGCAGCGTAGGGCGAGGACTAGCCGGGACATACAATGAGCAGTTCTTC,CASSVGRGLAGTYNEQFF
TRBV3-1,NA,TRBJ2-1,14,NA,TGTGCCAGCAGCCCCAGGGGATGGGGGAATGAGCAGTTCTTC,CASSPRGWGNEQFF
TRBV29-1,NA,TRBJ2-5,13,many,TGCAGCGTTGAAGATCTCGGGGGTGAGACCCAGTACTTC,CSVEDLGGETQYF
TRBV9,NA,TRBJ1-5,14,many,TGTGCCAGCCAGACAGGTGTGGGCAATCAGCCCCAGCATTTT,CASQTGVGNQPQHF
TRBV23-1,TRBD1,TRBJ1-5,15,NA,TGCGCCAGCGGGACAGGGGACGGCGGCAATCAGCCCCAGCATTTT,CASGTGDGGNQPQHF
TRBV20-1,TRBD2,TRBJ2-3,14,many,TGCAGTGCTCCTAGCGGGGGGGCCTCAGATACGCAGTATTTT,CSAPSGGASDTQYF
TRBV5-5,NA,TRBJ1-2,15,once,TGTGCCAGCAGCTTCCGACGGGAGGCTAACTATGGCTACACCTTC,CASSFRREANYGYTF
TRBV7-9,NA,TRBJ1-1,12,NA,TGTGCCAGCAGCTTAGACAGGGCTAGAGCTTTCTTT,CASSLDRARAFF
TRBV5-1,TRBD1,TRBJ2-3,15,few,TGCGCCAGCAGCTTCCTCGGGACAGGGTACGATACGCAGTATTTT,CASSFLGTGYDTQYF
TRBV29-1,NA,TRBJ2-6,16,NA,TGCAGCGTTGAAGTACAGGACCTCTCTGGGGCCAACGTCCTGACTTTC,CSVEVQDLSGANVLTF
TRBV25-1,NA,TRBJ1-1,12,many,TGTGCCAGCAGGTGGGGATACACTGAAGCTTTCTTT,CASRWGYTEAFF
TRBV4-2,NA,TRBJ2-1,16,many,TGTGCCAGCAGCCAAGATTGGGCTAGGATAAACAATGAGCAGTTCTTC,CASSQDWARINNEQFF
TRBV20-1,TRBD1,TRBJ2-1,13,NA,TGCAGAGACCGGGACAGAGGGCACAATGAGCAGTTCTTC,CRDRDRGHNEQFF
TRBV7-2,NA,TRBJ1-4,15,few,TGTGCCAGCAGCGGGGGGGGTGCAGGTGGTGAAAAACTGTTTTTT,CASSGGGAGGEKLFF
TRBV12-3/TRBV12-4,NA,TRBJ1-1,15,NA,TGTGCCAGCAGCTTAGGGATAGGGATGAACACTGAAGCTTTCTTT,CASSLGIGMNTEAFF
TRBV9,TRBD2,TRBJ2-3,15,NA,TGTGCCAGCAGCGTAGCGGGGGGAACCAGCGTGACGCAGTATTTT,CASSVAGGTSVTQYF
TRBV4-3,NA,TRBJ2-1,16,few,TGCGCCAGCAGCCAAGATGCGGTAGCGGAAGACAATGAGCAGTTCTTC,CASSQDAVAEDNEQFF